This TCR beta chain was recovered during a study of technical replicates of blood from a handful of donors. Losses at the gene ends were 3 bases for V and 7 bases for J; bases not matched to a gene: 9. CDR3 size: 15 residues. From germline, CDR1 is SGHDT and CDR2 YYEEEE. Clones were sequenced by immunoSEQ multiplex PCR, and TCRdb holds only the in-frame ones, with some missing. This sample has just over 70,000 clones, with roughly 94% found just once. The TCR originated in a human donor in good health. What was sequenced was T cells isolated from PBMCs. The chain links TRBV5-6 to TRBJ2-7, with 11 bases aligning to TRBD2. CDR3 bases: TGTGCCAGCAGCTCACTAGCGGGGGATATGGGGGAGCAGTACTTC. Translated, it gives CASSSLAGDMGEQYF.